This T cell receptor beta chain was retrieved from a study of blood T cells in healthy people across ages. At the level of the study: Capturing about one barcoded beta molecule per two T cells was achieved by template switching.

In its sample, this clonotype was seen a few times. Its antigen is unknown. The CDR3 contains 15 residues. V was pared by 2 bases and J by 4 bases, with 15 bases between. CDR1 DFQATT and CDR2 SNEGSKA come from the germline V gene (reference sequence). A second PCR, run for roughly 7 to 11 cycles, used a sample-barcoded 5' primer plus a J-beta primer mix. TCRdb redid the calling of the 5' RACE reads with MiXCR, one entry per CDR3 protein. The profile shows 540,000 or so distinct CDR3 sequences, 47% of them singletons. General observations from the study: Unknown CMV status may confound age-related changes in expanded clones.

The V and J genes are TRBV20-1 and TRBJ1-5; a weak D match, TRBD1 (5 bases). Sequenced input: blood. The sequence came from a man at least 80 years old in good health. CDR3: CSARTTSGLNQPQHF. The DNA for the CDR3 is TGCAGTGCTAGAACTACATCAGGGCTAAATCAGCCCCAGCATTTT.